These 10 T cell receptor beta chains came from one sample sequenced in a study of OX40 agonist ivuxolimab in advanced cancers. Receptor amplification or capture employed the immunoSEQ multiplex PCR assay. Sourced from immuneACCESS, this table was stored by TCRdb with only in-frame sequences that have V and J called. A share of the clones is absent; for the studies checked, an unresolved V gene accounts for under half, and the remainder has no known explanation. For this sample there are 25,000 to 30,000 clones; 85% appear just once. Jointly, the top ten make up about 30% of the sample. Sequencing was performed on CD4+ or CD8+ T cells sorted from blood, taken in a trial of the OX40 agonist ivuxolimab. These TCRs come from an adult with an advanced solid tumor such as melanoma, head and neck, liver or kidney cancer.

This chain joins TRBV28 and TRBJ1-3; D unclear. The V and J ends lost 5 bases and 1 base respectively, with 18 bases between them. The V gene's germline CDR1 is MDHEN and CDR2 SYDVKM. This CDR3 is built from 17 residues. CDR3 sequence (DNA): TGTGCCAGCAGTACCCCTGACATTATACGTTCTGGAAACACCATATATTTT. Translating gives CASSTPDIIRSGNTIYF.

The chain has TRBV19 and TRBJ1-2; 8 bases fit TRBD1. The V and J ends lost 3 bases and 4 bases, in that order; junction bases with no gene match: 4. Germline CDR1 LNHDA, CDR2 SQIVND (reference sequence). The CDR3 is 14 residues long. CDR3 bases: TGTGCCAGTAGTATCGGACAGGGTGGCTATGGCTACACCTTC. It specifies CASSIGQGGYGYTF.

DNA for the CDR3: TGTGCCAGCAGCTTAGGAGTATATCAGTTCTTC. This gives the protein CASSLGVYQFF. The chain is built from TRBV7-8 and TRBJ2-1; the D is unclear. The V gene lost 1 base and the J gene lost 13 bases, with 8 bases spanning the gap. The CDR3 length is 11 residues. CDR1 SGHVS and CDR2 FQNEAQ come from the germline V gene.

The CDR3 sequence is CASSWDRENTGELFF. For the CDR3, the DNA is TGTGCCAGCAGTTGGGACAGGGAGAACACCGGGGAGCTGTTTTTT. The gene calls are TRBV2 and TRBJ2-2, with TRBD1 matching 9 bases. CDR1 is SNHLY and CDR2 is FYNNEI in the germline V gene. CDR3 size: 15 residues. V was clipped by 5 bases and J by 1 base; unmatched bases: 2.

V gene TRBV29-1 combines with J gene TRBJ2-7, with unresolved D. V shed 0 bases and J shed 3 bases, with 6 bases lying between them. The CDR3 consists of 12 residues. Germline V gene lookup returns CDR1 SQVTM and CDR2 ANQGSEA. CDR3 DNA sequence: TGCAGCGTTGAAGATAGTATCTACGAGCAGTACTTC. Residues: CSVEDSIYEQYF.

The chain joins TRBV7-3 to TRBJ2-5; 7 positions agree with TRBD2. This CDR3 has 15 residues. Germline CDR1 is SGHTA and CDR2 is FQGTGA. After removal of 5 bases from V and 3 bases from J, the junction contained 9 bases not matched to a gene. The chain's CDR3 is CASSTHEGREETQYF. CDR3 coding DNA: TGTGCCAGCAGCACGCATGAGGGGAGGGAAGAGACCCAGTACTTC. Supplemented by reference TRBV7-3 and TRBJ2-5, the full variable domain reads GAGVSQTPSNKVTEKGKYVELRCDPISGHTALYWYRQSLGQGPEFLIYFQGTGAADDSGLPNDRFFAVRPEGSVSTLKIQRTERGDSAVYLCASSTHEGREETQYFGPGTRLLVL.

This clone was recorded once. The chain joins TRBV28 to TRBJ2-2, with a tentative D call TRBD1 (6 bases). CDR1 MDHEN and CDR2 SYDVKM come from the germline V gene. The CDR3 has 14 residues. With 5 bases removed from V and 1 base from J, the gap between germline ends came to 8 bases. Here the CDR3 reads CASSVTGNTGELFF. Written as DNA, the CDR3 is TGTGCCAGCAGTGTGACAGGGAACACCGGGGAGCTGTTTTTT.

The V and J genes are TRBV10-3 and TRBJ1-2; maybe TRBD1 (6 bases). This CDR3 contains 16 residues. The V end was cut by 4 bases, the J end by 2 bases, with 17 bases between. Germline V gives CDR1 ENHRY, CDR2 SYGVKD. CDR3 coding DNA: TGTGCCATCAGTGGATATGACAGGATCGGAAACTATGGCTACACCTTC. Amino acid sequence: CAISGYDRIGNYGYTF.

The chain combines TRBV7-9 with TRBJ1-1; 12 nucleotides match TRBD1. This CDR3 has 16 amino acids. Germline V gives CDR1 SEHNR, CDR2 FQNEAQ (reference sequence). V lost 4 bases, J lost 4 bases, and 7 bases stayed unmatched. The CDR3 nucleotides are TGTGCCAGCAGCTCGGGACAGGGGGCGCCGGGCACTGAAGCTTTCTTT. Translating it yields CASSSGQGAPGTEAFF.

V is TRBV11-3 and J is TRBJ2-5, with TRBD1 matching 12 bases. The CDR3 is made up of 16 amino acids. CDR1 is SGHNT and CDR2 is YENEEA in the germline V gene. V gave up 5 bases and J gave up 4 bases; unmatched junction bases: 8. The CDR3 loop is CASSQRDRGLGETQYF. As DNA, the CDR3 is TGTGCCAGCAGCCAGAGGGACAGGGGGCTGGGAGAGACCCAGTACTTC.